This T cell receptor beta chain was observed in a study of T cell responses to AZD1222 COVID-19 vaccine. Study-wide results and limits: White British ancestry dominated among donors, who included more females, and clonal diversity was possibly underestimated.

Here immunoSEQ multiplex PCR was the method, and the copy in TCRdb shows in-frame clones only, minus some. The sample has around 200,000 clones, approximately 93% seen once. Of note for this clone: Its target is not known.

The material sequenced was peripheral blood, taken on day 0 of AZD1222 vaccination. The clonotype originates from an adult in good health.

DNA for the CDR3: TGTGCCAGCAGTGCGGGGCGGGGCACTGAAGCTTTCTTT. This sequence encodes CASSAGRGTEAFF. This rearrangement joins TRBV2 to TRBJ1-1; tentatively, D is TRBD1 (5 bases). The CDR3 is 13 residues long. The germline gives CDR1 SNHLY, CDR2 FYNNEI. V lost 4 bases to trimming and J lost 4 bases, with 10 bases between them. Together with reference TRBV2 and TRBJ1-1, the CDR3 gives the full variable domain: EPEVTQTPSHQVTQMGQEVILRCVPISNHLYFYWYRQILGQKVEFLVSFYNNEISEKSEIFDDQFSVERPDGSNFTLKIRSTKLEDSAMYFCASSAGRGTEAFFGQGTRLTVV.